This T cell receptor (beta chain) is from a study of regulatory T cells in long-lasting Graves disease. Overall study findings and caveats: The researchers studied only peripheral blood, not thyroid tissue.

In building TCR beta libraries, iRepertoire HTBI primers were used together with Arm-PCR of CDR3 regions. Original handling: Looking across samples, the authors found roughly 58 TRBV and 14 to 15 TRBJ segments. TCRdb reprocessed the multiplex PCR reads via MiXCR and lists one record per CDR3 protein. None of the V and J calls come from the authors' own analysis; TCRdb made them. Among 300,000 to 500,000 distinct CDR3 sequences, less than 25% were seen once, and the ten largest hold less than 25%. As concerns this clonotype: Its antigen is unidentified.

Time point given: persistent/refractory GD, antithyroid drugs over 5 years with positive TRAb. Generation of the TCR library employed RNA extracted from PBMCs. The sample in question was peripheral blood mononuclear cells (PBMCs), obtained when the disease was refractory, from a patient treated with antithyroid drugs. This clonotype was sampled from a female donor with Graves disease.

CDR3 sequence: CASSAPGQGANGYTF. Here the CDR3 DNA reads TGCGCCAGCAGCGCGCCGGGACAGGGGGCAAATGGCTACACCTTC. The chain carries TRBV5-1 and TRBJ1-2; 12 nucleotides match TRBD1. CDR1 is SGHRS and CDR2 is YFSETQ in the germline V gene. CDR3 length: 15 amino acids. The ends lost 4 bases at V and 6 bases at J; junction bases unmatched: 7.